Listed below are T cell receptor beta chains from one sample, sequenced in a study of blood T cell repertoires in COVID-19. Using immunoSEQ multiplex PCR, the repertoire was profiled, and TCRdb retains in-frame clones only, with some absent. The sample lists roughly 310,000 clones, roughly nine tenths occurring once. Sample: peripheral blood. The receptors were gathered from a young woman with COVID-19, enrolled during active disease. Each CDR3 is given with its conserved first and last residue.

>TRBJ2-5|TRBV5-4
CASSLARETQYF
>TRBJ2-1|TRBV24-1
CATSDRTSGNNEQFF
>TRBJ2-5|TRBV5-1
CASSVGQGVSLETQYF
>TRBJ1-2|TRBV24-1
CATSDYRGGYTF
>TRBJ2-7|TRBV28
CASSLWTSGNYEQYF
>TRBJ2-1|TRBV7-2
CASSPPEAYNEQFF
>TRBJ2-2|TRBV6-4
CASSKLAGHTGELFF
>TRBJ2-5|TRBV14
CASRRAGGRETQYF
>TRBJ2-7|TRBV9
CASSVAGTGFDEQYF
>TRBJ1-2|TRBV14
CASSQGARIYGYTF
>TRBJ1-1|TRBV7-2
CASSGQGATEAFF
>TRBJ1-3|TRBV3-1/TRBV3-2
CASSQGPTATGNTIYF
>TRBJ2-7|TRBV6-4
CASSEGTNDEQYF
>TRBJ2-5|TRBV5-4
CASMGQGQETQYF
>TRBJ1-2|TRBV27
CASRTGTGDGYTF
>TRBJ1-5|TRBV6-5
CASSPGQGFSQPQHF